The source of this T cell receptor (beta chain) is a study of response to subunit inactivated influenza vaccine. V dropped 0 bases and J dropped 1 base, with 13 bases sitting between them. The CDR3 is made up of 15 amino acids. The germline V gene encodes CDR1 DFQATT and CDR2 SNEGSKA (reference sequence). By its share, this clonotype is medium-sized (0.01 to 0.1%). Its antigen is undetermined. Findings of the study overall: Authors suggested few new T cells are recruited by each seasonal influenza vaccination.

TCRdb re-analysed the RT-PCR reads in MiXCR, keeping a single row per CDR3 protein. This sample has about 520,000 distinct CDR3 sequences; about 25% occur once, and the top ten carry approximately 2%. The starting material was CD4+ T cells sorted from PBMCs, obtained 4 to 6 days after vaccination. The chain joins TRBV20-1 to TRBJ2-7; D is unclear. This TCR derives from a middle-aged man who received an inactivated influenza vaccine. CDR3 sequence (DNA): TGCAGTGCTAGAGATTACAGAAAAGGGTCCTACGAGCAGTACTTC. It translates to CSARDYRKGSYEQYF.